This is a list of T cell receptor beta chains from one sample in a study of spatial heterogeneity in lung cancer. TCRdb re-called the 5' RACE reads with MiXCR, one entry per CDR3 protein. The sample includes 15,000 or so distinct CDR3 sequences, around 15% of them seen just once. Sample: PBMCs, taken at surgery. These TCRs come from a male donor with early-stage non-small cell lung cancer. The CDR3 runs from the conserved cysteine through the conserved F or W. Each record gives: J gene, V gene, clone size, D gene, CDR3 length, CDR3 protein, CDR3 DNA. A D gene is named only where the DNA matches it firmly. Size is stated for part of the rows, as once, few or many counts, or as a class when the clone is expanded.

TRBJ1-5,TRBV19,many,.,14,CAPEIRRDGQPQHF,TGTGCCCCTGAAATTCGGAGGGACGGTCAGCCCCAGCATTTT
TRBJ1-2,TRBV4-2,.,.,15,CASSQVEGHTDGYTF,TGTGCCAGCAGCCAAGTCGAGGGACATACGGACGGCTACACCTTC
TRBJ2-1,TRBV7-9,few,.,16,CASSPLGSSAYNEQFF,TGTGCCAGCAGCCCCCTAGGCAGTTCGGCCTACAATGAGCAGTTCTTC
TRBJ2-5,TRBV10-3,many,TRBD2,13,CAISTSAPETQYF,TGTGCCATCAGCACTAGCGCGCCAGAGACCCAGTACTTC
TRBJ2-1,TRBV29-1,few,TRBD2,17,CSVEEVGGASSYNEQFF,TGCAGCGTTGAAGAGGTCGGGGGGGCCAGCTCCTACAATGAGCAGTTCTTC
TRBJ2-3,TRBV9,few,.,16,CASSVGPTQGTDTQYF,TGTGCCAGCAGCGTAGGGCCCACCCAAGGGACAGATACGCAGTATTTT
TRBJ1-1,TRBV7-9,many,.,14,CASSFSTGNTEAFF,TGTGCCAGCAGCTTCTCTACGGGGAACACTGAAGCTTTCTTT
TRBJ1-1,TRBV14,few,.,14,CASSQDRGVRGAFF,TGTGCCAGCAGCCAAGATAGGGGGGTCCGCGGGGCTTTCTTT
TRBJ1-4,TRBV6-5,.,TRBD1,14,CASRPGQRNEKLFF,TGTGCCAGCAGACCGGGACAGCGTAATGAAAAACTGTTTTTT
TRBJ2-3,TRBV5-1,many,TRBD2,17,CASSLRLAGTSTDTQYF,TGCGCCAGCAGCCTCCGACTAGCGGGGACCAGCACAGATACGCAGTATTTT
TRBJ2-1,TRBV6-2/TRBV6-3,medium-sized,TRBD2,13,CASGSGGYNEQFF,TGTGCCAGCGGGAGCGGGGGCTACAATGAGCAGTTCTTC
TRBJ2-5,TRBV28,.,TRBD2,16,CASSLYASGLQETQYF,TGTGCCAGCAGTTTATACGCTAGCGGGCTCCAAGAGACCCAGTACTTC
TRBJ1-5,TRBV4-3,many,.,14,CASSATVQSGPQHF,TGCGCCAGCAGCGCAACAGTACAATCAGGGCCCCAGCATTTT
TRBJ1-2,TRBV20-1,.,TRBD1,14,CSARTPTGVYGYTF,TGCAGTGCTAGAACGCCCACAGGGGTCTATGGCTACACCTTC
TRBJ2-7,TRBV20-1,.,TRBD2,15,CSATKGAGVSYEQYF,TGCAGTGCCACGAAAGGGGCGGGGGTCTCCTACGAGCAGTACTTC
TRBJ2-2,TRBV7-9,.,TRBD2,16,CASSFNSGGGTGELFF,TGTGCCAGCAGCTTCAATAGCGGGGGAGGCACCGGGGAGCTGTTTTTT
TRBJ2-5,TRBV4-2,.,.,16,CASSPARAGVAETQYF,TGTGCCAGCAGCCCTGCAAGGGCAGGGGTGGCAGAGACCCAGTACTTC
TRBJ2-3,TRBV11-2,.,.,12,CASSARLYTQYF,TGTGCCAGCAGCGCCCGGTTGTATACGCAGTATTTT
TRBJ1-5,TRBV19,few,.,17,CASSIEFRDTTAQPQHF,TGTGCCAGTAGTATAGAGTTTCGGGACACTACAGCTCAGCCCCAGCATTTT
TRBJ2-7,TRBV20-1,.,TRBD1,11,CSATDRAEQYF,TGCAGTGCTACCGACAGGGCGGAGCAGTACTTC
TRBJ2-5,TRBV7-9,few,.,12,CASSLVSETQYF,TGTGCCAGCAGCTTAGTGTCGGAGACCCAGTACTTC
TRBJ2-2,TRBV4-3,.,.,16,CASSQDDNRETGELFF,TGCGCCAGCAGCCAAGATGATAATAGGGAGACCGGGGAGCTGTTTTTT
TRBJ1-5,TRBV19,.,.,17,CASSIPVSSISNQPQHF,TGTGCCAGTAGTATCCCGGTCAGCTCAATTAGCAATCAGCCCCAGCATTTT
TRBJ2-2,TRBV6-5,.,.,13,CASTEGVTGELFF,TGTGCCAGCACCGAGGGAGTTACCGGGGAGCTGTTTTTT
TRBJ1-2,TRBV28,.,.,13,CASRDPRHYGYTF,TGTGCCAGCCGGGACCCCAGGCACTATGGCTACACCTTC
TRBJ2-5,TRBV20-1,few,TRBD1,12,CSAQHRGQTQYF,TGCAGTGCCCAACACAGGGGTCAGACCCAGTACTTC
TRBJ2-3,TRBV24-1,few,.,14,CATSDPKSTDTQYF,TGTGCCACCAGTGATCCAAAGAGCACAGATACGCAGTATTTT
TRBJ1-4,TRBV6-5,.,.,14,CASSYSATNEKLFF,TGTGCCAGCAGCTACAGCGCAACTAATGAAAAACTGTTTTTT
TRBJ2-3,TRBV5-6,.,TRBD2,16,CASSSGTSGPTDTQYF,TGTGCCAGCAGCTCTGGGACTAGCGGACCCACAGATACGCAGTATTTT
TRBJ2-3,TRBV20-1,few,TRBD1,14,CSAVRQGQLDTQYF,TGCAGTGCTGTTAGACAGGGCCAATTAGATACGCAGTATTTT
TRBJ1-2,TRBV14,many,.,13,CASRGQTNYGYTF,TGTGCCAGCAGGGGACAAACGAACTATGGCTACACCTTC
TRBJ2-1,TRBV12-3/TRBV12-4,.,.,13,CASSFGASVEQFF,TGTGCCAGCAGTTTCGGAGCGTCGGTTGAGCAGTTCTTC
TRBJ1-6,TRBV7-9,many,TRBD1,17,CASSLGQGGSYNSPLHF,TGTGCCAGCAGCTTAGGACAGGGGGGCTCCTATAATTCACCCCTCCACTTT
TRBJ1-1,TRBV5-1,.,TRBD1,14,CASSSRGGGTEAFF,TGCGCCAGCAGCTCCCGAGGGGGCGGCACTGAAGCTTTCTTT
TRBJ2-2,TRBV4-2,.,TRBD2,17,CASSQGTSGGANGELFF,TGTGCCAGCAGCCAGGGAACTAGCGGGGGGGCTAACGGGGAGCTGTTTTTT
TRBJ1-5,TRBV20-1,.,.,13,CSASGSTDQPQHF,TGCAGTGCTAGTGGCAGCACGGATCAGCCCCAGCATTTT
TRBJ2-2,TRBV4-3,.,.,18,CASSQESLKFANTGDLFF,TGCGCCAGCAGCCAAGAAAGTTTGAAGTTCGCGAACACCGGGGACCTGTTTTTT
TRBJ2-1,TRBV4-3,.,TRBD2,15,CASSQEGLADNEQFF,TGCGCCAGCAGCCAAGAAGGACTAGCGGACAATGAGCAGTTCTTC
TRBJ2-7,TRBV2,few,.,12,CASKRQPYEQYF,TGTGCCAGCAAAAGGCAGCCCTACGAGCAGTACTTC
TRBJ1-2,TRBV6-5,.,.,16,CASSLGACSPNYGYTF,TGTGCCAGCAGTTTAGGAGCATGCTCTCCTAACTATGGCTACACCTTC
TRBJ2-5,TRBV20-1,.,TRBD2,12,CSERGPQETQYF,TGCAGTGAGCGGGGCCCCCAAGAGACCCAGTACTTC
TRBJ1-5,TRBV9,few,TRBD1,17,CASSVGYRGDSNQPQHF,TGTGCCAGCAGCGTCGGTTACAGGGGGGATAGCAATCAGCCCCAGCATTTT
TRBJ2-1,TRBV6-8,.,TRBD1,13,CASSYTDRGEQFF,TGTGCCAGCAGTTACACGGACAGGGGGGAGCAGTTCTTC
TRBJ2-1,TRBV27,.,.,15,CASSLGGAPRNEQFF,TGTGCCAGCAGTTTAGGGGGGGCTCCTAGAAATGAGCAGTTCTTC
TRBJ2-5,TRBV28,.,TRBD2,16,CTSSLGASGDQETQYF,TGTACCAGCAGTTTAGGGGCTAGCGGAGACCAAGAGACCCAGTACTTC
TRBJ1-4,TRBV28,.,TRBD1,13,CASSSQGDGKLFF,TGTGCCAGCAGTTCTCAGGGGGATGGAAAACTGTTTTTT
TRBJ2-1,TRBV7-6,few,.,14,CASSLGQLYNEQFF,TGTGCCAGCAGCTTAGGACAGCTCTACAATGAGCAGTTCTTC
TRBJ1-2,TRBV7-8,once,TRBD1,16,CASSPRRDRDRYGYTF,TGTGCCAGCAGCCCTCGCCGGGACAGGGACCGCTATGGCTACACCTTC
TRBJ2-5,TRBV20-1,.,TRBD2,16,CSARDLASGVQETQYF,TGCAGTGCTAGAGATCTGGCTAGCGGGGTCCAAGAGACCCAGTACTTC
TRBJ1-2,TRBV29-1,few,.,11,CSVDRGYGYTF,TGCAGCGTTGACAGAGGCTATGGCTACACCTTC
TRBJ1-1,TRBV4-2,few,.,15,CASSLTEGLGTEAFF,TGTGCCAGCAGCCTCACTGAGGGGCTGGGCACTGAAGCTTTCTTT
TRBJ2-1,TRBV28,few,.,15,CASGTADPFYNEQFF,TGTGCCAGCGGGACTGCGGACCCCTTTTACAATGAGCAGTTCTTC
TRBJ2-7,TRBV10-3,.,.,15,CAISESHSGSYEQYF,TGTGCCATCAGCGAGTCCCACTCCGGCTCCTACGAGCAGTACTTC
TRBJ1-4,TRBV20-1,.,.,13,CSARSAFNEKLFF,TGCAGTGCTAGATCGGCCTTTAATGAAAAACTGTTTTTT
TRBJ2-6,TRBV20-1,few,TRBD1,15,CSAAQGDSGANVLTF,TGCAGTGCAGCCCAGGGGGACTCTGGGGCCAACGTCCTGACTTTC